The entry that follows covers one T cell receptor (beta chain) sequence. The data were obtained in a study of blood T cell repertoires in COVID-19. Study as a whole: Material from acute and convalescent COVID-19 was sourced from the United States, Italy and Spain. T cells, B-cell-depleted T cells, or PBMCs provided the cDNA or gDNA that served as material.

Authors' data handling: Amplification of reference gene primers provided the estimated nucleated cell counts. The repertoire was sequenced with immunoSEQ multiplex PCR; TCRdb's copy has only in-frame clones and lacks some. That table gives V, J and clone size, and the DNA gave D and trimming. Of roughly 63,000 clones listed, 85% to 90% were seen once; the top ten hold approximately 1.3%. Germline CDR1 reads SQVTM; CDR2 reads ANQGSEA. Trimming shortened V by 3 bases and J by 2 bases, and 7 bases separated the two germline ends. The CDR3 has 12 amino acids. The chain combines TRBV29-1 with TRBJ1-2; D gene uncertain. Sequenced input: peripheral blood. The sequence was collected from a man aged 55 to 70 with acute or convalescent COVID-19. CDR3 bases: TGCAGCGTTGACTGGCAAAACTATGGCTACACCTTC. As protein: CSVDWQNYGYTF.